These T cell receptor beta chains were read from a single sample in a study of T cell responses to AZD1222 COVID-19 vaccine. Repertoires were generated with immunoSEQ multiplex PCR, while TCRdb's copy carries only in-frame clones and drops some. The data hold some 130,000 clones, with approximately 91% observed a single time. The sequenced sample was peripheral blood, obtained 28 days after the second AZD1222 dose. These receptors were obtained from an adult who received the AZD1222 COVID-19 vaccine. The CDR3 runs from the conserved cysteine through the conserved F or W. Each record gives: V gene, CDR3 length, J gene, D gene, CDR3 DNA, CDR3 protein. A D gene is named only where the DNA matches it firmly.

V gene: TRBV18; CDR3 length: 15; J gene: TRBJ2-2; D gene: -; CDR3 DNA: TGTGCCAGCTCACCATCGAGGACGAACACCGGGGAGCTGTTTTTT; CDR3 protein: CASSPSRTNTGELFF
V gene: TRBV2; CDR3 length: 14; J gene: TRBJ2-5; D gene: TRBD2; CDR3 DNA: TGTGCCAGCAGTGTCGGGGGGAGTGGAGAGACCCAGTACTTC; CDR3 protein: CASSVGGSGETQYF
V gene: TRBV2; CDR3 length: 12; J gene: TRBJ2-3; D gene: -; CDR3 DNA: TGTGCCAGCAGTGCAGGGACAGATACGCAGTATTTT; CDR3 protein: CASSAGTDTQYF
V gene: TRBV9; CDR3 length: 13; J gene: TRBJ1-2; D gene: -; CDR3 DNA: TGTGCCAGCAGCTCGAGACCCCGGACGGGTTACACCTTC; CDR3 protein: CASSSRPRTGYTF
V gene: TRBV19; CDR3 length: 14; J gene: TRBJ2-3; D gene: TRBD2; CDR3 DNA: TGTGCCAGTGCGCGGGAGTCAGGGACAGATACGCAGTATTTT; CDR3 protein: CASARESGTDTQYF
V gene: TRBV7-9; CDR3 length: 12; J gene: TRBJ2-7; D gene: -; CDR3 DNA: TGTGCCAGCAGCTTAGGGGGGGTCGAGCAGTACTTC; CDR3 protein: CASSLGGVEQYF
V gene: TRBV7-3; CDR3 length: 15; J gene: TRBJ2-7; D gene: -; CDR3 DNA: TGTGCCAGCAGCTTAACGAGGGGACATAACTACGAGCAGTACTTC; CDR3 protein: CASSLTRGHNYEQYF
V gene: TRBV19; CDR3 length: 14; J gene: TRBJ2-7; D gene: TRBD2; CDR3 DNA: TGTGCCAGTAGGAGACTAGCGGGAGATCGCGAGCAGTACTTC; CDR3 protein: CASRRLAGDREQYF
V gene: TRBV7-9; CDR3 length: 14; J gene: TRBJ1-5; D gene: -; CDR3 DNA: TGTGCCAGCAGCCTCTCGTACGGAAATCAGCCCCAGCATTTT; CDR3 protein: CASSLSYGNQPQHF
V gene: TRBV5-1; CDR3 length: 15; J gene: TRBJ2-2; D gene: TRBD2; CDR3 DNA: TGCGCCAGCAGCTTGATAGCGGGTCCCACCGGGGAGCTGTTTTTT; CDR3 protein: CASSLIAGPTGELFF
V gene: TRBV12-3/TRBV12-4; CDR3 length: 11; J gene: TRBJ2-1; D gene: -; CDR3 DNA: TGTGCCAGCAGTTTCGGGAATGAGCAGTTCTTC; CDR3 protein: CASSFGNEQFF
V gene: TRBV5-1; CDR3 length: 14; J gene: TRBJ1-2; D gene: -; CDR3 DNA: TGCGCCAGCAGCTTGGGCGGAACTAGTGGTGGCTACACCTTC; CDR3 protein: CASSLGGTSGGYTF